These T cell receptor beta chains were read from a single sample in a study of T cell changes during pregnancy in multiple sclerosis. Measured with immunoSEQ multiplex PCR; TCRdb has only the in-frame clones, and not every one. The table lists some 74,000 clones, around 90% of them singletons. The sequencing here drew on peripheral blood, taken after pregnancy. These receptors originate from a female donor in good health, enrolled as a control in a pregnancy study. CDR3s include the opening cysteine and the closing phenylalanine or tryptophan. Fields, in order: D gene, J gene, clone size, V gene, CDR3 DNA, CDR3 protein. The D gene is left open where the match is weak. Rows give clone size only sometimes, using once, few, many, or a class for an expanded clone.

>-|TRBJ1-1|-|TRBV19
TGTGCCAGTAGTCCGCAGACAGCTAACACTGAAGCTTTCTTT
CASSPQTANTEAFF
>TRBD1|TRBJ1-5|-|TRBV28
TGTGCCAGCAGTTTGGGACAGGGTCGTCAGCCCCAGCATTTT
CASSLGQGRQPQHF
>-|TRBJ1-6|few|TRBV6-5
TGTGCCAGCAGCCTTCAGACCGGGAAGAGGACACCCCTCCACTTT
CASSLQTGKRTPLHF
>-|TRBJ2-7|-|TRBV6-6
TGTGCCAGCAGCGCAGGGATCTACGAGCAGTACTTC
CASSAGIYEQYF
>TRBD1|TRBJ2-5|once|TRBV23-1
TGCGCCAGCAGTCCGTATAACCCCACGCCGACAGGGGGTAGGGAGACCCAGTACTTC
CASSPYNPTPTGGRETQYF
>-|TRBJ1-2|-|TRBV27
TGTGCCAGCAGTTCCCCGTCCGCGGGAAGCTACACCTTC
CASSSPSAGSYTF
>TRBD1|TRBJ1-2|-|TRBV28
TGTGCCAGCAGCTCCGGACAGGCCTATGGCTACACCTTC
CASSSGQAYGYTF
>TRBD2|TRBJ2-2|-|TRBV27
TGTGCCAGCAGGGCCACGACTAGCGGGAGGGCCGGGGACACCGGGGAGCTGTTTTTT
CASRATTSGRAGDTGELFF
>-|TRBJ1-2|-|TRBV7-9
TGTGCCAGCAGCTTAGTGGCGGGTAACTATGGCTACACCTTC
CASSLVAGNYGYTF
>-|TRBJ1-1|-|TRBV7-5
TGTGCCAGGGGACAGCGAGAAGCTTTCTTT
CARGQREAFF
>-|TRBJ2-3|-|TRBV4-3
TGCGCCAGCAGCCAAGGGACCTTAGCGGAGTACACAGATACGCAGTATTTT
CASSQGTLAEYTDTQYF
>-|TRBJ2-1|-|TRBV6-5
TGTGCCAGCAGTTACTCGCAAGCGGGTGAGCAGTTCTTC
CASSYSQAGEQFF
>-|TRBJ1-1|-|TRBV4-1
TGCGCCAGCAGCCAAGATCCGGCAGCCGGGGACACTGAAGCTTTCTTT
CASSQDPAAGDTEAFF
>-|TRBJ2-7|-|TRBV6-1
TGTGCCAGCAGTCCAGCGGCCCCCTACGAGCAGTACTTC
CASSPAAPYEQYF
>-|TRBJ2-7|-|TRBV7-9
TGTGCCAGCAGCCCCCAACAGAGCTCCTACGAGCAGTACTTC
CASSPQQSSYEQYF
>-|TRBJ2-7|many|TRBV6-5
TGTGCCAGCAGTTACGGTTCGTGGCACGAGCAGTACTTC
CASSYGSWHEQYF
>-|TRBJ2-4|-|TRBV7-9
TGTGCCAGCAGCTTAGTAGGGGAGGAAAACATTCAGTACTTC
CASSLVGEENIQYF
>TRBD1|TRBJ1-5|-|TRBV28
TGTGCCAGCAGTTTTCCTCCGACAGGGGGCCTTCGCGGGTCTAGCAATCAGCCCCAGCATTTT
CASSFPPTGGLRGSSNQPQHF
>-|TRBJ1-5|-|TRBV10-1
TGCGCCAGCCCCCTAGGGAGATCTGGTCAGCCCCAGCATTTT
CASPLGRSGQPQHF
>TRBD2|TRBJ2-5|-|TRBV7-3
TGTGCCAGCAGCTCTCTAGCGGGAGTTGGAGAGACCCAGTACTTC
CASSSLAGVGETQYF
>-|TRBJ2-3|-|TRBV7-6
TGTGCCAGCAGCTTCGGGGATACGCAGTATTTT
CASSFGDTQYF
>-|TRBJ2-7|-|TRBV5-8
TGTGCCAGCAGCTTGTATCCTAGTAGCGAGCAGTACTTC
CASSLYPSSEQYF
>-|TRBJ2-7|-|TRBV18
TGTGCCAGCTCACCCCTGGAGGACGGATACTACGAGCAGTACTTC
CASSPLEDGYYEQYF
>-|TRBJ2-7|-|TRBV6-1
TGTGCCAGCAGTCCCCAGGGTTACGAGCAGTACTTC
CASSPQGYEQYF
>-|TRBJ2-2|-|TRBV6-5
TGTGCCAGCAGTAAAACAGGGAAGAGCGGGGAGCTGTTTTTT
CASSKTGKSGELFF
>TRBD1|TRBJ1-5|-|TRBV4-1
TGCGCCAGCAGCTCGGGACAGGGGGCAAGCAATCAGCCCCAGCATTTT
CASSSGQGASNQPQHF
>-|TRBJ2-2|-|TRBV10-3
TGTGCCATCAGTGAATCACAGGCGATCGGGGAGCTGTTTTTT
CAISESQAIGELFF
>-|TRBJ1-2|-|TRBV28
TGTGCCAGCAGTTTGTCGGGTATTAGCGGAGGCTACACCTTC
CASSLSGISGGYTF
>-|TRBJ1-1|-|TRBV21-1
TGTGCCAGCAGCAAAGCATACAGAAACACTGAAGCTTTCTTT
CASSKAYRNTEAFF
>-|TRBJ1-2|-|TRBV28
TGTGCCAGCACCTACTCCCCCGGGAACTATGGCTACACCTTC
CASTYSPGNYGYTF
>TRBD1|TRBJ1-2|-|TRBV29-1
TGCAGCGTTGCGGGCAGGGGGGCAGGAGGCTACACCTTC
CSVAGRGAGGYTF
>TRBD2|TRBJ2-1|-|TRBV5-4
TGTGCCAGCAGCCCCTCAGCGGGAAGCTCCTACAATGAGCAGTTCTTC
CASSPSAGSSYNEQFF
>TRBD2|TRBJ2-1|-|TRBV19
TGTGCCAGTAGTATAGGACTAGCACGAGGGGCTGAGCAGTTCTTC
CASSIGLARGAEQFF
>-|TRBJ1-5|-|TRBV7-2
TGTGCCAGCAGCCGGACAATATCCGATCAGCCCCAGCATTTT
CASSRTISDQPQHF
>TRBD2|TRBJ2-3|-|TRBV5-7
TGTGCCAGCAGCTTGGTGACTAGCGGGAGCACAGATACGCAGTATTTT
CASSLVTSGSTDTQYF
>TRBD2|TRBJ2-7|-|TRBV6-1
TGTGCCAGCAGCCTGGAAAGCGGGGGGGCCTACGAGCAGTACTTC
CASSLESGGAYEQYF
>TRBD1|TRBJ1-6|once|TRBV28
TGTGCCAGCAGTATTGGGACAGAGAGTTCACCCCTCCACTTT
CASSIGTESSPLHF
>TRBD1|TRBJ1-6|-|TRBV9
TGTGCCAGCAGCGTCGACAGGGTTGGCGCACCCCTCCACTTT
CASSVDRVGAPLHF
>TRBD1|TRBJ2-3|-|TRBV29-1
TGCAGCGTTCGTACAGGGGAGGATACGCAGTATTTT
CSVRTGEDTQYF
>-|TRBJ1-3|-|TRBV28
TGTGCCAGCAGCTTCGTCACAGGGCTCTCCGGAAACACCATATATTTT
CASSFVTGLSGNTIYF